The sequence of this T cell receptor (beta chain) was determined in a study of neurological immune-mediated disorders (dated by TCRdb to between 2017 and 2020). Regarding the study in general: Peripheral blood TCR-beta repertoires from HTLV-I-associated myelopathy (HAM/TSP) patients, multiple sclerosis patients and healthy controls were compared by UMI-based sequencing. The approximately 96 TCR-beta libraries covered PBMC samples along with longitudinal samples, technical triplicates, and paired sorted CD4+ and CD8+ T-cell subsets. Longitudinal HAM/TSP donors and healthy donors each had 3 time-points at intervals of roughly 3-40 months. The cohort included approximately 70 subjects: roughly 15 with HAM/TSP, some 35 with multiple sclerosis, and 20 healthy controls. What the authors observed across the whole study: The highest TCR clonal expansion was observed in HAM/TSP patients, whereas the lowest was observed in MS patients, even when compared with healthy controls. Expanded clones from different subjects shared no identical CDR3 amino acid sequences, which suggests that TCR-beta repertoires were private in all groups.

The junction shows trimming of 4 bases on V and 9 bases on J, plus 19 bases between the germline ends. The germline V gene sets CDR1 to LGHNA and CDR2 to YSLEER. The CDR3 spans 16 residues, from the cysteine through the phenylalanine. This entry keeps only the CDR3 DNA: 48 bases, framed from base 1. cDNA was synthesized by template-switch 5'RACE using a primer with a 10-nucleotide random unique molecular identifier that tagged each TCR transcript. Each sequencing run produced over 200 million TCR-beta sequences covering 15-18 subjects. The RNeasy kit was used for extraction of total RNA. The KAPA Real-time Library Amplification kit was used to amplify TCR-beta VDJ regions with primers for the TCR constant region and the 5'RACE anchor. Sample indexes and Illumina adaptors were added in a first PCR, and a second PCR then increased library yield. The roughly 650 bp TCR product was size-selected on a 2% E-gel SizeSelection system after Ampure bead purification. Before pooling, libraries had their quality checked on a Bioanalyzer, their concentration measured with Qubit, and their quantity determined with the Kapa Library Quantification kit. An Illumina HiSeq 2500 sequenced the libraries paired-end 2 x 150 bp. To increase sequence diversity, roughly 25-31% phiX was spiked into each library pool. The paper's processing steps were these. The quality-filtered reads were processed with the UMI-based MiGEC pipeline, whose error correction step removed more than 80% of the raw TCR sequences. IMGT germline references were used for aligning VDJ genes, and each clonotype was defined as a unique CDR3 amino acid sequence together with its V-J genes. Clonal expansion, Shannon diversity and CDR3 relatedness (CalcPairwiseDistances, ClusterSamples) were evaluated with VDJtools, and phylogenetic trees were built with CLCbio workbench. Using coefficient-of-variation modelling across technical triplicates, the study counted a clone as expanded if it had at least 8 unique UMIs. Using fastp trimming at Q25 and MiXCR clonotype assembly, TCRdb reanalyzed the public sequencing data and kept in-frame beta chains. Every CDR3 protein is listed once, alongside the most common genes and DNA of its rows. The V and J calls, along with clone size, are taken from TCRdb and not from the paper's own processing. In all, the sample holds about 53,000 distinct CDR3 sequences, and 9% to 10% of those were seen once. The ten biggest clones cover about 1.6% of the sample.

This clonotype was counted many times. No antigen is known for it. Base qualities are not at hand, and no much larger clone is one base apart. What this sample's time point label stands for: longitudinal time-point 1 (baseline). The healthy controls were volunteers from a blood bank in Maryland, USA. For the unsorted PBMC libraries, 2 million PBMCs were stored in RNAlater at -80 degrees C until RNA extraction and were used to generate the libraries. Peripheral blood was subjected to Ficoll-Hypaque density gradient centrifugation to isolate PBMCs, which were then cryopreserved in liquid nitrogen. The rearrangement joined TRBV4-3 to TRBJ1-6; too little of a D gene remains to name it. This TCR was sampled from a woman in her 40s in good health. The sample was PBMCs. At the DNA level, the sequence is TGCGCCAGCAGCCGGAATGTCCCGGGTCGGGGTTCACCCCTCCACTTT. Its protein product is CASSRNVPGRGSPLHF.